Reported below is one T cell receptor beta chain. Its specificity is unknown. These data come from a study of shared clonotypes between healthy human individuals. The overall study: Per donor, CD8 memory used one plate, CD8 naive used two, CD4 memory used three and CD4 naive used three. Whole-study findings and limits: Larger estimated richness was generally seen in naive subsets than in memory subsets. It was observed that approximately 5% of naive CD4 clonotypes were shared across several donors. The study sampled only blood, and tissue repertoires likely differ.

It was CD45RO-negative cells, positively selected for CCR7, that made up naive CD8 cells, with terminally differentiated effector memory CD45RA+ cells excluded. Germline CDR1 is MNHEY and CDR2 is SMNVEV (reference sequence). V lost 6 bases to trimming and J lost 5 bases; unmatched junction nucleotides: 5. This CDR3 has 13 residues. Assay used: immunoSEQ multiplex PCR; TCRdb lists only in-frame clones, some missing. The data show hundreds of thousands of clones, around 95% seen once. The clonotype originates from a woman in her twenties or thirties in good health. The chain employs TRBV27 and TRBJ2-7; 9 nucleotides line up with TRBD1. The sample comprised naive CD8+ T cells sorted from blood. CDR3 DNA: TGTGCCAGCAGACCGGACAGGGGCCACGAGCAGTACTTC. This sequence encodes CASRPDRGHEQYF.